Below are 5 T cell receptor beta chains sequenced from a single sample in a study of cytomegalovirus exposure and HLA in healthy donors (dated by TCRdb to between 2016 and 2019). Library construction relied on the immunoSEQ multiplex PCR assay. A mixture of 60 forward primers for TCR Vbeta segments and 13 reverse primers for TCR Jbeta segments was used in the multiplex PCR. The table was pulled from immuneACCESS by TCRdb, which kept in-frame rearrangements only. Such tables lose some clones; where checked, under half of the loss comes from unresolved V genes, and the rest has no known cause. Across this sample there are under 200,000 clones, with around 78% seen only once. The ten top clones hold 2% to 2.5% of the sample. Material for sequencing was PBMCs. Receptor source: a woman in her thirties in good health and CMV-seropositive.

The CDR3 here is CASSAAQGWGDTQYF. CDR3 bases: TGTGCCAGCAGCGCCGCCCAGGGGTGGGGAGATACGCAGTATTTT. The chain employs TRBV5-4 and TRBJ2-3, with a possible D match to TRBD1 (6 bases). Germline assignment: CDR1 SGHNT and CDR2 YYREEE (reference sequence). Trimming left V 4 bases short and J 5 bases short, with 17 bases between. CDR3 length: 15 residues.

This clone appeared a single time. The V gene is TRBV4-3, the J gene TRBJ2-3, with 9 nucleotides matching TRBD2. Germline lookup yields CDR1 LGHNA and CDR2 YSLEER. V dropped 4 bases and J dropped 1; count of bases not matched to a gene: 9. CDR3 length: 17 amino acids. CDR3 DNA sequence: TGCGCCAGCAGCCTCCTGCTAGCGGGGTGGGGCACAGATACGCAGTATTTT. Translated, it gives CASSLLLAGWGTDTQYF.

V and J are TRBV19 and TRBJ1-3; no firm D call. Germline CDR1 LNHDA, CDR2 SQIVND (reference sequence). This CDR3 is 16 amino acids long. Trimming left V 7 bases short and J 0 bases short, with 16 bases between. The CDR3 sequence: CASTRRGRYSGNTIYF. For the CDR3, the DNA is TGTGCCAGTACCCGGAGAGGCCGGTACTCTGGAAACACCATATATTTT.

The chain carries TRBV5-1 and TRBJ1-2; D ambiguous. Trimming pared 0 bases from V and 6 bases from J, leaving 6 bases between. The CDR3 length is 12 residues. Germline V gives CDR1 SGHRS, CDR2 YFSETQ. The CDR3 DNA is TGCGCCAGCAGCTTGGGTACAGATGGCTACACCTTC. It translates to CASSLGTDGYTF.

The J gene is TRBJ1-1, the V gene TRBV18, with TRBD1 identical over 7 bases. The CDR3 is made up of 14 amino acids. CDR1 and CDR2 from the germline V gene are KGHSH and LQKENI. Trimming cost V 3 bases and J 3 bases; bases outside gene matches: 4. CDR3 residues: CASSPRQGDTEAFF. The CDR3 DNA sequence: TGTGCCAGCTCACCTAGACAGGGAGACACTGAAGCTTTCTTT.